This TCR beta chain was retrieved from a study of OX40 agonist ivuxolimab in advanced cancers. Study conclusions and caveats: Relatively little clonal expansion, among the lowest observed, appeared in partial responders at 0.1-3.0 mg/kg.

In the case of this clone: The antigen is not known.

Only in-frame clones appear in the TCRdb table, and some are missing; sequencing was by immunoSEQ multiplex PCR. The table has 75,000 to 80,000 clones, around 83% seen once. Germline assignment: CDR1 SGHNT and CDR2 YYREEE (reference sequence). The CDR3 totals 13 residues. Trimming stripped 4 bases from V and 1 base from J, with 7 bases between. Here the sequenced sample was CD4+ or CD8+ T cells sorted from blood, taken in a trial of the OX40 agonist ivuxolimab. This TCR derives from an adult with an advanced solid tumor such as melanoma, head and neck, liver or kidney cancer. V usage is TRBV5-4 and J usage is TRBJ2-3; D unclear. This CDR3 reads CASSASRTDTQYF. The CDR3 nucleotides are TGTGCCAGCAGCGCTAGTCGCACAGATACGCAGTATTTT.